The 29 T cell receptor beta chains below were found in one sample sequenced in a study of read filtering for tumor transcriptome and immune sequencing (dated by TCRdb to 2020 to 2021). Sequencing relied on an Illumina HiSeq 4000. Starting from around 420 ng RNA, TCR libraries were constructed with the Immunoverse kit using molecular barcoded adaptors that cover the alpha/delta and beta/gamma chains. The public reads were reprocessed in TCRdb via fastp at Q25 and MiXCR, keeping in-frame beta chains. Each CDR3 protein appears once, grouped with its most common genes and DNA. The sample profile shows under 60,000 distinct CDR3 sequences; roughly 19% of them were found once. The top ten clonotypes cover 15% of the sample. The sample consisted of a population of CD138-negative cells sorted from bone marrow. The sample's cell subset or site label, decoded: bone marrow mononuclear cells depleted of CD138+ plasma/myeloma cells by negative magnetic selection. The receptors stem from a donor aged 40 or over with multiple myeloma.

This clonotype was recorded many times. The J gene is TRBJ2-7, the V gene TRBV4-1, with D unclear. This CDR3 contains 14 residues. Germline V CDR1 and CDR2: MGHRA, YSYEKL. The ends were cut back, 0 bases at V and 6 bases at J, with 12 bases in the middle. The CDR3 bases are TGCGCCAGCAGCCAAGATCAACGGTTGGGCGAGCAGTACTTC. Translation: CASSQDQRLGEQYF.

A word on this clonotype: This could be a read error, since a much larger clone is one nucleotide away. The CDR3 protein is CASSQESQASSRTQYF. The CDR3 nucleotides read TGTGCCAGCAGCCAAGAATCCCAGGCTTCGTCGAGGACCCAGTACTTC. The V gene is TRBV3-1, the J gene TRBJ2-5; no clear D. The CDR3 has 16 amino acids. With 0 bases removed from V and 7 bases from J, the gap between germline ends came to 18 bases. Germline V CDR1 and CDR2: LGHDT, YNNKEL (reference sequence).

This clonotype was observed many times. The V gene is TRBV29-1, the J gene TRBJ1-5; TRBD1 is a possible D gene (6 bases). The CDR3 runs 13 residues. Trimming pared 6 bases from V and 7 bases from J, leaving 16 bases between. The germline V gene has CDR1 SQVTM and CDR2 ANQGSEA. Here the CDR3 reads CSVLGQQGQPQHF. The CDR3 nucleotides read TGCAGCGTCCTCGGACAGCAAGGCCAGCCCCAGCATTTT.

This clonotype was detected many times. The V gene is TRBV29-1, the J gene TRBJ2-7; TRBD1 is a possible D gene (6 bases). The V gene's germline CDR1 is SQVTM and CDR2 ANQGSEA. Trimming took 4 bases from V and 4 from J, leaving 8 bases between them. This CDR3 has 11 amino acids. The CDR3 protein is CSVGTGYEQYF. CDR3 sequence (DNA): TGCAGCGTTGGCACAGGGTACGAGCAGTACTTC.

The sample holds many counts of this clonotype. The V call is TRBV7-9, the J call TRBJ1-2, with a possible D match to TRBD1 (6 bases). This CDR3 has 14 amino acids. Germline assignment: CDR1 SEHNR and CDR2 FQNEAQ (reference sequence). Trimming cost V 5 bases and J 7 bases, with 17 bases left between them. The CDR3, as DNA: TGTGCCAGCAGCCCCCCTATCAGGGGATTTGGCTACACCTTC. Amino acids: CASSPPIRGFGYTF.

The table lists this clonotype with a count of one. A much larger clone sits a single nucleotide away, making a read error possible. The chain carries TRBV18 and TRBJ1-4; D unclear. The CDR3 sequence is 12 residues long. V lost 5 bases and J lost 8, with 9 bases in between. Germline CDR1 KGHSH, CDR2 LQKENI. CDR3 in amino acids: CASSGVGEKLFF. The CDR3 nucleotides are TGTGCCAGCTCAGGCGTGGGGGAAAAACTGTTTTTT.

J is TRBJ2-1 and V is TRBV19; weak D call: TRBD1 (6 bases). This CDR3 comprises 14 residues. Looked up from germline, CDR1 is LNHDA and CDR2 is SQIVND (reference sequence). Trimming took 3 bases from V and 6 from J, leaving 12 bases between them. CDR3 in amino acids: CASSIWQGSNEQFF. The CDR3 DNA reads TGTGCCAGTAGTATCTGGCAGGGGTCCAATGAGCAGTTCTTC.

This clonotype was seen at least ten times. V usage is TRBV7-2 and J usage is TRBJ1-1; D perhaps matches TRBD1 (5 bases). The CDR3 consists of 14 residues. Trimming left V 3 bases short and J 0 bases short, with 8 bases between. The germline V gene encodes CDR1 SGHTA and CDR2 FQGNSA. The CDR3 loop is CASSLTAMNTEAFF. The CDR3 DNA follows: TGTGCCAGCAGCTTGACAGCCATGAACACTGAAGCTTTCTTT.

Regarding this clonotype: The junction departs from germline at one end; a sequencing error may be responsible. The chain is built from TRBV24-1 and TRBJ2-1; the D is unclear. CDR3 length: 11 amino acids. CDR1 is KGHDR and CDR2 is SFDVKD in the germline V gene. Here the CDR3 reads CAASALGGQFF. CDR3 DNA: TGTGCCGCCAGTGCCCTTGGTGGGCAGTTCTTC.

Many counts were recorded for this clonotype. One junction end disagrees with the germline gene, perhaps due to a read error. The chain has TRBV2 and TRBJ2-7; 10 bases agree with TRBD1. CDR1 and CDR2 (germline): SNHLY, FYNNEI. This CDR3 has 14 amino acids. CDR3: CASRTDRTGGVKNF. The CDR3 coding sequence is TGTGCCAGCAGGACCGATAGGACAGGGGGTGTCAAGAACTTC.

A few counts support this clonotype. The genes are TRBV20-1 and TRBJ2-3; D perhaps matches TRBD2 (6 bases). Trimming left V 3 bases short and J 2 bases short, with 15 bases between. Per germline, CDR1 DFQATT and CDR2 SNEGSKA (reference sequence). This CDR3 contains 15 residues. CDR3 nucleotides: TGCAGTGCTAGGGTAATGAAGCGGGCCACAGATACGCAGTATTTT. This translates into CSARVMKRATDTQYF.

This clonotype was detected ten times or more. CDR3: CSASTSAGGPTDTQYF. The CDR3 nucleotides are TGCAGTGCTTCGACCTCAGCGGGAGGGCCCACAGATACGCAGTATTTT. The V gene is TRBV20-1, the J gene TRBJ2-3; TRBD2 aligns across 10 bases. J gave up 2 bases and V 5 bases, and 10 bases lay outside the gene matches. This CDR3 contains 16 residues. Germline V lookup: CDR1 DFQATT, CDR2 SNEGSKA (reference sequence).

The CDR3 nucleotides are TGTGCCAGCACAGTGGGACAGGGGAGTCTGGAGACCCAGTACTTC. Amino acids: CASTVGQGSLETQYF. V usage is TRBV6-1 and J usage is TRBJ2-5, with 10 bases identical to TRBD1. Unmatched junction bases numbered 10, after V lost 7 bases and J lost 5 bases. This CDR3 has 15 amino acids. Germline lookup yields CDR1 MNHNS and CDR2 SASEGT.

At least ten counts were recorded for this clonotype. V and J are TRBV2 and TRBJ2-5, with TRBD2 matching 10 bases. Per germline, CDR1 SNHLY and CDR2 FYNNEI. This CDR3 comprises 15 residues. V was pared by 6 bases and J by 7 bases, with 11 bases of the junction left unmatched. The CDR3, as DNA: TGTGCCAGCAGGGAACTAGCGGGGACCGCCGGGACCCAGTACTTC. Translation: CASRELAGTAGTQYF. The full variable domain, completed using reference TRBV2 and TRBJ2-5, is EPEVTQTPSHQVTQMGQEVILRCVPISNHLYFYWYRQILGQKVEFLVSFYNNEISEKSEIFDDQFSVERPDGSNFTLKIRSTKLEDSAMYFCASRELAGTAGTQYFGPGTRLLVL.

About this clonotype: A junction boundary mismatches the germline segment, possibly from a read error. This chain joins TRBV5-6 and TRBJ2-3, with 10 bases aligning to TRBD1. Per the germline V gene, CDR1 is SGHDT and CDR2 is YYEEEE. CDR3 length: 18 amino acids. The CDR3 DNA follows: TGTGCCAGCAGCTTAGGGACAGGGGATGCGATTTTCACAGATGCGCAGTATTTT. It codes for CASSLGTGDAIFTDAQYF.

In this sample, this clonotype turned up many times. The chain recombines TRBV24-1 with TRBJ2-5, with 12 positions matching TRBD1. The J segment lost 5 bases and the V segment lost 5 bases, leaving 8 bases of the junction unmatched. Germline CDR1 reads KGHDR; CDR2 reads SFDVKD. This CDR3 is 16 amino acids long. In DNA, the CDR3 is TGTGCCACCAGTGGTACCGGGACAGGGGGCGAGGAGACCCAGTACTTC. Protein sequence: CATSGTGTGGEETQYF.

This clonotype was seen many times. CDR3 coding DNA: TGTGCCAGCAGCTTAGGACTTGGGGTCCAGGAATACAATGAGCAGTTCTTC. Translating it yields CASSLGLGVQEYNEQFF. The chain recombines TRBV7-6 with TRBJ2-1; D is undetermined. The V gene's germline CDR1 is SGHVS and CDR2 FNYEAQ. V was cut by 1 base and J by 4 bases, with 17 bases left in between. This CDR3 spans 17 amino acids.

To note about this clonotype: The junction shows a germline mismatch at one end, possibly a read error. The chain carries TRBV20-1 and TRBJ1-4; D call uncertain. This CDR3 is 14 amino acids long. Germline CDR1 is DFQATT and CDR2 is SNEGSKA (reference sequence). The CDR3 DNA reads TGCAGTGCTAGAGATGGGAGACTAGCATTCTCGCGGTATTTT. Its translation is CSARDGRLAFSRYF.

This clonotype was observed at least ten times. The CDR3 nucleotides are TGTGCCTGGGGAACGGGGGATTTGGACACTGAAGCTTTCTTT. It yields the protein CAWGTGDLDTEAFF. The rearrangement links TRBV30 to TRBJ1-1; maybe TRBD1 (5 bases). The CDR3 has 14 amino acids. Trimming removed 5 bases from V and 3 bases from J, with 16 bases in between. Germline V lookup: CDR1 GTSNPN, CDR2 SVGIG (reference sequence).

This clonotype was observed many times. The rearrangement joins TRBV14 to TRBJ2-5, with D perhaps TRBD2 (5 bases). Looked up from germline, CDR1 is SGHDN and CDR2 is FVKESK. This CDR3 has 14 residues. Trimming took 2 bases from V and 5 from J, leaving 12 bases between them. CDR3 DNA sequence: TGTGCCAGCAGCCAAATGAGGACGGGGGAGACCCAGTACTTC. This sequence encodes CASSQMRTGETQYF.

Points on this clonotype: A read error is possible here, since a much larger clone lies one base away. The rearrangement uses TRBV6-2 or TRBV6-3 and TRBJ2-3; tentatively, D is TRBD2 (5 bases). There are 15 residues in the CDR3. Per the germline V gene, CDR1 is MNHEY and CDR2 is SVGEGT. CDR3 region: CASSYSSGSTDMQYF. CDR3 nucleotide sequence: TGTGCCAGCAGTTACTCGTCGGGAAGCACAGATATGCAGTATTTT.

This clonotype counts as medium-sized (0.01 to 0.1%). The chain combines TRBV7-9 with TRBJ2-1; D is unresolved. CDR1 and CDR2 (germline): SEHNR, FQNEAQ (reference sequence). Trimming took 6 bases from V and 8 from J, leaving 14 bases between them. The CDR3 is 13 residues long. For the CDR3, the DNA is TGTGCCAGCAGGCGAGAAACCGGCTATGAGCAGTTCTTC. Translated, it gives CASRRETGYEQFF.

This chain uses TRBV3-1 with TRBJ2-1, with TRBD1 matching over 7 bases. Per the germline V gene, CDR1 is LGHDT and CDR2 is YNNKEL (reference sequence). The ends lost 9 bases at V and 13 bases at J; junction bases unmatched: 12. The CDR3 is 12 amino acids. The CDR3: CASSDRRSEQFF. In DNA, the CDR3 is TGTGCCAGTTCGGACAGGCGGAGTGAACAGTTCTTC.

The table lists this clonotype with many counts. V is TRBV7-2 and J is TRBJ1-1, with 9 positions matching TRBD1. CDR1 and CDR2 (germline): SGHTA, FQGNSA. The CDR3 runs to 14 residues. With 5 bases clipped from V and 6 bases from J, the junction kept 7 bases outside the gene matches. CDR3 in DNA: TGTGCCAGCAGCATTGGGACAGGGAGTGCTGAAGCTTTCTTT. Amino acids: CASSIGTGSAEAFF.

This clonotype occurred many times. This chain connects TRBV2 to TRBJ2-3; no reliable D call. Trimming cost V 3 bases and J 6 bases, with 13 bases left between them. CDR1 is SNHLY and CDR2 is FYNNEI in the germline V gene. This CDR3 spans 14 amino acids. The CDR3 DNA is TGTGCCAGCAGTGATGATAGCCGTCGTGATACGCAGTATTTT. It translates to CASSDDSRRDTQYF.

With regard to this clonotype: Germline is not matched at one junction end, which may reflect a read error. The V gene is TRBV29-1, the J gene TRBJ2-1; D remains unclear. The CDR3 runs to 11 residues. Germline CDR1 reads SQVTM; CDR2 reads ANQGSEA. CDR3 protein: CSVDEYNGQFF. The CDR3 DNA sequence: TGCAGCGTTGATGAGTACAATGGGCAGTTCTTC.

Turning to this clonotype: An end of the junction differs from the germline gene, which may be a read error. J is TRBJ2-2 and V is TRBV5-1; a possible D gene is TRBD2 (5 bases). This CDR3 is built from 15 residues. Germline-derived CDR1 and CDR2 are SGHRS and YFSETQ. CDR3 residues: CASREVQRNTGEPFF. DNA for the CDR3: TGCGCCAGCCGAGAGGTGCAGAGGAACACCGGGGAGCCGTTTTTT.

V and J are TRBV11-3 and TRBJ1-1; D is unclear. This CDR3 is 16 amino acids long. CDR1 is SGHNT, CDR2 YENEEA, per germline. Trimming cost V 6 bases and J 0 bases, with 17 bases left between them. The CDR3 region has the DNA TGTGCCAGCAGACCCCGACAAGCCATTATGAACACTGAAGCTTTCTTT. It codes for CASRPRQAIMNTEAFF.

This clonotype was picked up many times. This chain uses TRBV5-1 with TRBJ2-1; D is unclear. Germline CDR1 reads SGHRS; CDR2 reads YFSETQ. The CDR3 totals 16 residues. V shed 4 bases and J shed 5 bases, with 19 bases lying between them. The CDR3 nucleotides read TGCGCCAGCAGCGCGACCACCAGTGGATTCAACAATGAGCAGTTCTTC. Residues: CASSATTSGFNNEQFF.